Reported below is one T cell receptor (beta chain). This clonotype has ten or more counts. Which antigen it targets is not known. No base qualities exist here, and no much larger clone lies one base off it. This sample stems from a study of T cells after yellow fever vaccination (dated by TCRdb to between 2018 and 2020). Turning to the overall study: The SMART-Seq v4 Ultra Low Input RNA kit was used to prepare libraries from fractions with low cell numbers. To follow T-cell clones before and after both primary and booster YFV17D yellow fever vaccination, bulk TCR alpha and beta repertoires underwent longitudinal sequencing. Two healthy male donors, one aged 18 to 29 and one aged 30 to 39 years, were included in the cohort. Bulk PBMC replicates and cell subsets were isolated from blood drawn at multiple timepoints before and after both primary and secondary immunization. Overall study outcomes, separate from this receptor: Only a couple of donors were included in the study, so the extent to which the findings can be generalized is limited. After the booster, most of the clones that had expanded following primary vaccination were detected again (approximately 95% of CD4 and around nine tenths of CD8), which suggests that memory was broadly maintained. A small share of clonotypes occurred in both CD4 and CD8 compartments, likely arising from convergent recombination. The secondary T-cell response was found to be weaker but faster than the primary response, with a peak reached on day 5 rather than on day 15. FACS-sorted repertoires could contain abundant contaminating clonotypes from the bulk population, so computational filtering was required.

TCR cDNA was synthesized by 5'RACE template switching, which introduced a universal primer site and unique molecular identifiers. Priming for cDNA synthesis came from both the TCR alpha and TCR beta constant segments. Library amplification used two PCR steps, and the second PCR step added sample barcodes and sequencing adapters. Sequencing of the libraries was done on either Illumina HiSeq 2500 (2x100 bp) or NovaSeq (2x150 bp). Per the source publication's procedure: Demultiplexing of reads and collapsing into UMI consensus sequences were performed with MIGEC, and V(D)J alignment was carried out with MiXCR. Vaccine-responding clonotypes were identified with edgeR using replicate PBMC samples, with FDR below 0.01 and a log2 fold change above 5 up to day 15 being required. Bulk clonotypes were assigned CD4 or CD8 identity according to which sequenced CD4 or CD8 repertoire held them at higher abundance. TCRdb trimmed public reads at Q25 via fastp, called clones via MiXCR and kept in-frame beta chains. Every distinct CDR3 protein forms one entry, paired with its most common genes and DNA. For this entry, the V and J calls and clone size follow TCRdb and not the study's own pipeline. This sample lists 400,000 or so distinct CDR3 sequences; around 10% were detected once. The ten largest clones add up to more than 15% of the sample.

The sample's treatment or condition label, in plain terms: live attenuated yellow fever vaccine strain. Two biological replicates of bulk PBMCs were collected at each blood-draw timepoint. PBMCs were isolated from peripheral blood using a standard Ficoll-Paque protocol. TriZol was used to extract RNA from bulk PBMCs, CD4 and CD8 fractions, and dextramer-positive and dextramer-negative fractions. At the junction V is shortened by 0 bases and J by 3 bases, with 13 bases in between. CDR1 and CDR2, looked up from the germline V gene, are SGHRS and YFSETQ. The CDR3 starts with the cysteine, ends with the phenylalanine, and has 15 residues. Only CDR3 DNA is held: 45 bases, read in frame from base 1.

The receptor was isolated from a man aged 18 to 30 who received the YFV17D yellow fever vaccine. The sample was PBMCs, taken on the day of the first yellow fever vaccination. The rearrangement joined TRBV5-1 to TRBJ2-7; the D gene is perhaps TRBD1, on 6 matching bases. The DNA sequence is as follows: TGCGCCAGCAGCTTGGATGGACAGTCGAACTACGAGCAGTACTTC. This translates into CASSLDGQSNYEQYF.